These 32 T cell receptor beta chains came from one sample sequenced in a study of OX40 agonist ivuxolimab in advanced cancers. The library was prepared using the immunoSEQ multiplex PCR assay. The clones in this table, taken by TCRdb from immuneACCESS, are in-frame only. Not every clone is retained; where verified, under half of the shortfall comes from an unresolved V gene, and the cause of the rest is unknown. The sample table shows about 98,000 clones, and about 92% are seen once. The ten largest make up 0.26% of the sample. Here the sequenced sample was CD4+ or CD8+ T cells sorted from blood, taken in a trial of the OX40 agonist ivuxolimab. These TCRs come from an adult with an advanced solid tumor such as melanoma, head and neck, liver or kidney cancer.

CDR3 sequence: CASSPEQDQPQHF. Written as DNA, the CDR3 is TGTGCCAGCTCACCAGAACAAGATCAGCCCCAGCATTTT. The rearrangement joins TRBV18 to TRBJ1-5, with no clear D. CDR1 is KGHSH and CDR2 is LQKENI in the germline V gene. The CDR3 totals 13 residues. V lost 2 bases, J lost 5 bases, and 7 bases lay in between.

The chain is built from TRBV19 and TRBJ2-1, with 11 bases that match TRBD1. The CDR3 is 15 residues long. Germline CDR1 is LNHDA and CDR2 is SQIVND (reference sequence). Trimming removed 4 bases from V and 10 bases from J; junction bases left unmatched: 9. The CDR3: CASSNRDRGSYEQFF. CDR3 bases: TGTGCCAGTAGTAACCGGGACAGGGGGTCTTACGAGCAGTTCTTC.

The chain employs TRBV6-6 and TRBJ2-1; TRBD2 aligns across 13 bases. The germline gives CDR1 MNHNY, CDR2 SVGAGI (reference sequence). The CDR3 is made up of 14 amino acids. The junction had 3 bases not matched to a gene; V was cut back by 8 bases and J by 5 bases. The CDR3 loop reads CASGLAGANNEQFF. The CDR3 coding sequence is TGTGCCAGCGGACTAGCGGGAGCCAACAATGAGCAGTTCTTC.

The J gene is TRBJ2-1, the V gene TRBV27; 10 bases align to TRBD2. The germline gives CDR1 MNHEY, CDR2 SMNVEV (reference sequence). With V trimmed by 2 bases and J by 7 bases, 5 bases remained unmatched. CDR3 size: 15 residues. Written as DNA, the CDR3 is TGTGCCAGCAGTTTACGGCTAGCGGGGGCTAATGAGCAGTTCTTC. The encoded protein is CASSLRLAGANEQFF.

Worth noting for this clone: This CDR3 is also generated by other DNA sequences in the sample. V usage is TRBV5-1 and J usage is TRBJ2-6; D is undetermined. V lost 0 bases and J 4 bases, leaving 5 bases between the germline ends. Per germline, CDR1 SGHRS and CDR2 YFSETQ. The CDR3 extends over 14 amino acids. The CDR3 is CASSLDPGANVLTF. The DNA of the CDR3 is TGCGCCAGCAGCTTGGACCCCGGGGCCAACGTCCTGACTTTC. Using reference TRBV5-1 and TRBJ2-6 for the parts outside the CDR3, the full variable domain is KAGVTQTPRYLIKTRGQQVTLSCSPISGHRSVSWYQQTPGQGLQFLFEYFSETQRNKGNFPGRFSGRQFSNSRSEMNVSTLELGDSALYLCASSLDPGANVLTFGAGSRLTVL.

The chain uses TRBV7-2 and TRBJ1-1; D gene uncertain. From germline, CDR1 is SGHTA and CDR2 FQGNSA. V shed 0 bases and J shed 2 bases, with 7 bases lying between them. This CDR3 has 14 amino acids. The CDR3 reads CASSLAGQNTEAFF. The CDR3 region has the DNA TGTGCCAGCAGCTTAGCGGGCCAAAACACTGAAGCTTTCTTT.

The CDR3 coding sequence is TGTGCCAGCAGCCCCCAGGGAAGTGGGGCCAACGTCCTGACTTTC. Translating it yields CASSPQGSGANVLTF. The rearrangement links TRBV7-3 to TRBJ2-6, with D possibly TRBD1 on 5 matching bases. Germline CDR1 and CDR2: SGHTA and FQGTGA. This CDR3 has 15 residues. V was shortened by 5 bases and J by 3 bases, with 11 bases between the two germline ends.

The chain combines TRBV6-6 with TRBJ2-1, with 8 bases lining up with TRBD1. The CDR3 contains 14 residues. J lost 4 bases, V lost 7 bases, and 6 bases had no gene match. Germline V gene data show CDR1 as MNHNY and CDR2 as SVGAGI (reference sequence). CDR3 in amino acids: CASNFRDRYNEQFF. The DNA of the CDR3 is TGTGCCAGCAATTTCCGGGACAGGTACAATGAGCAGTTCTTC.

V usage is TRBV9 and J usage is TRBJ2-2; D might be TRBD2 (5 bases). The CDR3 has 17 residues. Looked up from germline, CDR1 is SGDLS and CDR2 is YYNGEE. The germline V and J ends were trimmed by 3 bases and 4 bases, with 19 bases remaining between them. This CDR3 is CASSAIRGSMATGELFF. In DNA, the CDR3 is TGTGCCAGCAGCGCCATTCGTGGGAGTATGGCCACCGGGGAGCTGTTTTTT.

V is TRBV5-6 and J is TRBJ2-5; maybe TRBD2 (5 bases). Germline V gene lookup returns CDR1 SGHDT and CDR2 YYEEEE. The CDR3 is made up of 15 amino acids. V shed 2 bases and J shed 3 bases, with 14 bases lying between them. Written as DNA, the CDR3 is TGTGCCAGCAGCTTAGGGAGAGGATCTGAAGAGACCCAGTACTTC. This codes for CASSLGRGSEETQYF. Filled out from reference TRBV5-6 and TRBJ2-5, the complete variable domain reads DAGVTQSPTHLIKTRGQQVTLRCSPKSGHDTVSWYQQALGQGPQFIFQYYEEEERQRGNFPDRFSGHQFPNYSSELNVNALLLGDSALYLCASSLGRGSEETQYFGPGTRLLVL.

This rearrangement joins TRBV6-1 to TRBJ1-4; D is ambiguous. The ends were cut back, 5 bases at V and 8 bases at J, with 12 bases in the middle. This CDR3 region has 13 residues. Germline V lookup: CDR1 MNHNS, CDR2 SASEGT. The CDR3 is CASSSGPEEKLFF. DNA for the CDR3: TGTGCCAGCAGTTCTGGGCCTGAGGAAAAACTGTTTTTT.

This chain links TRBV4-3 with TRBJ1-4; D unclear. This CDR3 is 13 amino acids long. Trimming shortened V by 3 bases and J by 6 bases, and 8 bases separated the two germline ends. The germline CDR1 and CDR2 sequences are LGHNA and YSLEER. DNA of the CDR3: TGCGCCAGCAGCCAGAGGGCAGATGAAAAACTGTTTTTT. Translated: CASSQRADEKLFF.

J is TRBJ1-6 and V is TRBV6-1; weak D call: TRBD1 (6 bases). CDR1 MNHNS and CDR2 SASEGT come from the germline V gene. Trimming cost V 0 bases and J 8 bases, with 17 bases left between them. This CDR3 contains 17 residues. CDR3 sequence (DNA): TGTGCCAGCAGTGAAGCCAGGGGCTGGTTAATTGATTCACCCCTCCACTTT. Translated: CASSEARGWLIDSPLHF.

This chain uses TRBV6-5 with TRBJ1-1, with D maybe TRBD1 (5 bases). Trimming stripped 5 bases from V and 4 bases from J, with 17 bases between. There are 15 residues in the CDR3. Germline loops: CDR1 MNHEY, CDR2 SVGAGI. As DNA, the CDR3 is TGTGCCAGCAGTAATCGGGACGGTGGGAGCACTGAAGCTTTCTTT. It is translated as CASSNRDGGSTEAFF.

The CDR3 DNA is TGTGCCAGCAGCGGCAACGGGACTAGCGTTCGCCATGAGCAGTTCTTC. Amino acids: CASSGNGTSVRHEQFF. The chain carries TRBV7-3 and TRBJ2-1, with 10 bases fitting TRBD2. CDR1 and CDR2 from the germline V gene are SGHTA and FQGTGA. V shed 5 bases, J shed 8 bases, and the junction held 12 bases outside the gene matches. This CDR3 comprises 16 residues. Based on the CDR3 plus reference TRBV7-3 and TRBJ2-1, the full variable domain is GAGVSQTPSNKVTEKGKYVELRCDPISGHTALYWYRQSLGQGPEFLIYFQGTGAADDSGLPNDRFFAVRPEGSVSTLKIQRTERGDSAVYLCASSGNGTSVRHEQFFGPGTRLTVL.

The chain couples TRBV6-5 to TRBJ1-6; weak D call: TRBD1 (5 bases). The CDR3 sequence is 15 residues long. CDR1 and CDR2 (germline): MNHEY, SVGAGI. The V end lost 6 bases, the J end lost 10 bases, and 19 bases lay between the germline ends. CDR3 loop: CASSRSGTLGSPLHF. The CDR3 DNA sequence: TGTGCCAGCAGCCGCTCAGGGACTTTAGGGTCACCCCTCCACTTT.

The CDR3 here is CASSQVGHTNEKLFF. The CDR3 DNA is TGTGCCAGCAGCCAAGTGGGACACACTAATGAAAAACTGTTTTTT. The V gene is TRBV4-2, the J gene TRBJ1-4; a possible D gene is TRBD1 (6 bases). V was shortened by 1 base and J by 2 bases, with 8 bases between the two germline ends. CDR3 size: 15 residues. Germline CDR1 is LGHNA and CDR2 is YNFKEQ.

The rearrangement links TRBV28 to TRBJ2-2; D is ambiguous. The CDR3 contains 15 residues. V lost 3 bases and J lost 7, with 15 bases in between. Looked up from germline, CDR1 is MDHEN and CDR2 is SYDVKM. CDR3 protein: CASSLGSGVDGELFF. The CDR3, as DNA: TGTGCCAGCAGTTTGGGTTCTGGGGTTGACGGGGAGCTGTTTTTT.

The chain joins TRBV5-4 to TRBJ2-3; D is undetermined. V shed 0 bases and J shed 4 bases, with 3 bases lying between them. This CDR3 has 12 residues. CDR1 and CDR2 (germline): SGHNT, YYREEE (reference sequence). CDR3 protein: CASSLDSDTQYF. CDR3 bases: TGTGCCAGCAGCTTGGATTCAGATACGCAGTATTTT.

This rearrangement joins TRBV5-5 to TRBJ1-6; 9 bases are shared with TRBD1. The CDR3 has 15 amino acids. Losses at the gene ends were 4 bases for V and 10 bases for J; bases not matched to a gene: 9. CDR1 and CDR2 from the germline V gene are SGHKS and YYEKEE (reference sequence). DNA of the CDR3: TGTGCCAGCAGCCGGGACAGGGTGGTGGCATCACCCCTCCACTTT. Its protein product is CASSRDRVVASPLHF.

The V gene is TRBV30, the J gene TRBJ2-3; D unclear. V was clipped by 2 bases and J by 1 base, with 19 bases between them. The CDR3 runs to 17 residues. CDR1 and CDR2 from the germline V gene are GTSNPN and SVGIG (reference sequence). CDR3 nucleotide sequence: TGTGCCTGGAGTTGGGCAGGATCCCTTTTTCGCACAGATACGCAGTATTTT. Its protein product is CAWSWAGSLFRTDTQYF.

The CDR3 DNA follows: TGTGCCAGCAGCAAGCAAGATACGCAGTATTTT. Translating gives CASSKQDTQYF. This chain uses TRBV5-4 with TRBJ2-3; no definite D call. CDR1 is SGHNT, CDR2 YYREEE, per germline (reference sequence). V was clipped by 4 bases and J by 5 bases, with 5 bases between them. The CDR3 extends over 11 amino acids.

The table lists this clone with a few counts. This chain connects TRBV6-5 to TRBJ2-5; D unresolved. Germline lookup yields CDR1 MNHEY and CDR2 SVGAGI. V was pared by 4 bases and J by 1 base, with 1 base between. CDR3 size: 11 residues. This CDR3 is CASSFQETQYF. The CDR3 DNA reads TGTGCCAGCAGTTTCCAAGAGACCCAGTACTTC.

V and J are TRBV7-9 and TRBJ1-4; D ambiguous. The CDR3 totals 11 residues. The germline V gene encodes CDR1 SEHNR and CDR2 FQNEAQ (reference sequence). Trimming stripped 3 bases from V and 7 bases from J, with 3 bases between. The CDR3 coding sequence is TGTGCCAGCAGCTTGGTTGAAAAACTGTTTTTT. Protein sequence: CASSLVEKLFF.

This chain uses TRBV30 with TRBJ1-4, with D maybe TRBD1 (5 bases). Germline CDR1 and CDR2: GTSNPN and SVGIG (reference sequence). This CDR3 has 12 amino acids. V was pared by 8 bases and J by 4 bases, with 11 bases between. CDR3 DNA sequence: TGTGCCGGGGGGAGGGTTAATGAAAAACTGTTTTTT. It yields the protein CAGGRVNEKLFF.

The chain carries TRBV5-1 and TRBJ2-1; D may match TRBD1 or TRBD2 (5 bases each). The CDR3 spans 18 residues. Between the trimmed V and J ends, which lost 4 bases and 3 bases, there was a span of 23 bases. Germline V lookup: CDR1 SGHRS, CDR2 YFSETQ. The CDR3 is CASSPARSGPTYYNEQFF. The DNA of the CDR3 is TGCGCCAGCAGCCCCGCCCGTTCGGGACCGACCTACTACAATGAGCAGTTCTTC.

This chain joins TRBV28 and TRBJ2-3; TRBD1 might be the D (6 bases). The ends were cut back, 3 bases at V and 2 bases at J, with 9 bases in the middle. This CDR3 is 14 amino acids long. The germline V gene encodes CDR1 MDHEN and CDR2 SYDVKM. The CDR3 DNA reads TGTGCCAGCAGTTTCCAGGGGTTCACAGATACGCAGTATTTT. This translates into CASSFQGFTDTQYF.

The rearrangement joins TRBV5-1 to TRBJ1-5; D unresolved. The CDR3 loop spans 13 amino acids. Germline-derived CDR1 and CDR2 are SGHRS and YFSETQ. The V end lost 4 bases, the J end lost 3 bases, and 8 bases lay between the germline ends. The CDR3 DNA is TGCGCCAGCAGCCAGACTACCAATCAGCCCCAGCATTTT. As protein: CASSQTTNQPQHF. The full variable domain, its missing parts supplied by reference TRBV5-1 and TRBJ1-5, is KAGVTQTPRYLIKTRGQQVTLSCSPISGHRSVSWYQQTPGQGLQFLFEYFSETQRNKGNFPGRFSGRQFSNSRSEMNVSTLELGDSALYLCASSQTTNQPQHFGDGTRLSIL.

The rearrangement links TRBV6-5 to TRBJ1-2; D gene ambiguous. From germline, CDR1 is MNHEY and CDR2 SVGAGI. The CDR3 extends over 13 amino acids. Trimming stripped 4 bases from V and 8 bases from J, with 14 bases between. CDR3 DNA sequence: TGTGCCAGCAGTTTCGACACGACGATCGGCTACACCTTC. Its translation is CASSFDTTIGYTF.

The chain combines TRBV7-3 with TRBJ2-5, with 7 bases identical to TRBD1. Germline trimming cut 6 bases from V and 3 bases from J; bases unmatched to any gene: 4. The CDR3 loop spans 13 amino acids. Germline V gene lookup returns CDR1 SGHTA and CDR2 FQGTGA. CDR3 region: CASRSGTEETQYF. CDR3 nucleotides: TGTGCCAGCAGATCCGGGACAGAAGAGACCCAGTACTTC.

The chain combines TRBV19 with TRBJ2-4, with D perhaps TRBD1 (5 bases). Trimming removed 5 bases at V and 0 bases at J, with 14 bases between. The CDR3 extends over 16 amino acids. Per the germline V gene, CDR1 is LNHDA and CDR2 is SQIVND (reference sequence). The CDR3 protein is CASSLTAMIAKNIQYF. CDR3 nucleotide sequence: TGTGCCAGTAGTTTGACAGCTATGATAGCCAAAAACATTCAGTACTTC.

The rearrangement joins TRBV27 to TRBJ1-6; 8 nucleotides agree with TRBD1. The CDR3 consists of 15 residues. Germline trimming cut 2 bases from V and 8 bases from J; bases unmatched to any gene: 5. Germline CDR1 MNHEY, CDR2 SMNVEV (reference sequence). The DNA for the CDR3 is TGTGCCAGCAGTTTAGGGGACAGGCCCTATTCACCCCTCCACTTT. This sequence encodes CASSLGDRPYSPLHF.